This T cell receptor (beta chain) is from a study of shared clonotypes between healthy human individuals. The overall study: Used for every donor were three CD4 naive, three CD4 memory, two CD8 naive and one CD8 memory plate. Notes on the study in general: Naive subsets usually exceeded memory subsets in estimated richness.

V lost 1 base, J lost 5 bases, and 11 bases lay in between. Germline assignment: CDR1 GTSNPN and CDR2 SVGIG (reference sequence). The CDR3 is 13 residues long. Turning to this clone: Its antigen is not identified. At the DNA level, this CDR3 is encoded by other sequences in the same sample as well.

Repertoires were generated with immunoSEQ multiplex PCR, while TCRdb's copy carries only in-frame clones and drops some. The sample yields millions of clones, 95% seen once. V is TRBV30 and J is TRBJ2-5; D remains unclear. This TCR was sampled from a man aged 18-30 years in good health. Sequencing used naive CD4+ T cells sorted from blood. Subset given: CD45RA+ positively selected. The CDR3 region is CAWSGTSGETQYF. The DNA for the CDR3 is TGTGCCTGGAGTGGTACCTCCGGGGAGACCCAGTACTTC.